A single sample is the source of the 9 T cell receptor beta chains below, sequenced in a study of shared clonotypes between healthy human individuals. Here immunoSEQ multiplex PCR was the method, and the copy in TCRdb shows in-frame clones only, minus some. Among around 370,000 clones listed, roughly 96% were seen once. The sample comprised memory CD8+ T cells sorted from blood. Stated subset: CD45RO+ cells pooled with CCR7-negative TemRA cells. The source of these receptors is a man aged 25-45 years in good health.

The chain links TRBV18 to TRBJ2-1, with 10 bases lining up with TRBD1. V lost 6 bases and J lost 2; bases outside the gene matches: 4. This CDR3 spans 15 amino acids. Germline loops: CDR1 KGHSH, CDR2 LQKENI. This CDR3 reads CASSPGTGAYNEQFF. The CDR3 DNA reads TGTGCCAGCTCCCCCGGGACAGGGGCCTACAATGAGCAGTTCTTC.

The V and J genes are TRBV5-1 and TRBJ2-3, with D unclear. The germline gives CDR1 SGHRS, CDR2 YFSETQ. The CDR3 consists of 14 residues. Deletions cut 0 bases from V and 0 bases from J, with 5 bases between. The CDR3 spells CASSLASSTDTQYF. In DNA, the CDR3 is TGCGCCAGCAGCTTGGCGAGTAGCACAGATACGCAGTATTTT.

The chain links TRBV6-6 to TRBJ1-2; 10 bases align to TRBD1. The CDR3 totals 14 residues. Germline values: CDR1 MNHNY, CDR2 SVGAGI (reference sequence). The V gene end was trimmed by 4 bases and the J gene end by 6 bases; junction bases not matched to a gene: 5. DNA for the CDR3: TGTGCCAGCAGTTCGACAGGGGGCGGTGATGGCTACACCTTC. As protein: CASSSTGGGDGYTF.

The chain is built from TRBV27 and TRBJ2-3; D is possibly TRBD1 (6 bases). The CDR3 runs 14 residues. V dropped 5 bases and J dropped 2 bases, with 11 bases sitting between them. Looked up from germline, CDR1 is MNHEY and CDR2 is SMNVEV (reference sequence). The CDR3 DNA reads as TGTGCCAGCAGTATGAACAGGGCCACAGATACGCAGTATTTT. Translated: CASSMNRATDTQYF.

The rearrangement links TRBV5-1 to TRBJ1-2; TRBD1 is a possible D gene (6 bases). Germline values: CDR1 SGHRS, CDR2 YFSETQ. The V end was cut by 0 bases, the J end by 8 bases, with 17 bases between. The CDR3 has 15 residues. As DNA, the CDR3 is TGCGCCAGCAGCTTGGTGGACAGCCCTGTAGGCGGCTACACCTTC. It yields the protein CASSLVDSPVGGYTF.

V gene TRBV30 combines with J gene TRBJ2-7, with 8 nucleotides matching TRBD2. This CDR3 has 14 amino acids. Looked up from germline, CDR1 is GTSNPN and CDR2 is SVGIG (reference sequence). The V gene end was trimmed by 2 bases and the J gene end by 6 bases; junction bases not matched to a gene: 9. DNA for the CDR3: TGTGCCTGGAGTACCGGGACTAGTGGACGCGAGCAGTACTTC. Its translation is CAWSTGTSGREQYF.

V gene TRBV10-3 combines with J gene TRBJ1-1, with a weak D call TRBD1 (6 bases). The germline V gene has CDR1 ENHRY and CDR2 SYGVKD. This CDR3 is built from 12 residues. Between the trimmed V and J ends, which lost 1 base and 11 bases, there was a span of 11 bases. The CDR3 spells CAISEFGGLAFF. In DNA, the CDR3 is TGTGCCATCAGTGAGTTCGGGGGGCTTGCTTTCTTT.

This clone was seen just once. The rearrangement joins TRBV5-6 to TRBJ1-5; D call uncertain. Trimming pared 5 bases from V and 0 bases from J, leaving 15 bases between. The length of the CDR3 is 16 residues. Looked up from germline, CDR1 is SGHDT and CDR2 is YYEEEE. CDR3 sequence (DNA): TGTGCCAGCAGTTATTTCCAGTCCTTTAGCAATCAGCCCCAGCATTTT. This codes for CASSYFQSFSNQPQHF.

This clone has just one count. This chain connects TRBV6-6 to TRBJ2-1; 10 bases align to TRBD1. Germline-derived CDR1 and CDR2 are MNHNY and SVGAGI (reference sequence). V lost 2 bases and J lost 9; bases outside the gene matches: 4. The CDR3 sequence is 14 residues long. CDR3 protein: CASSYEGQGSEQFF. CDR3 bases: TGTGCCAGCAGTTACGAGGGACAGGGGAGTGAGCAGTTCTTC.